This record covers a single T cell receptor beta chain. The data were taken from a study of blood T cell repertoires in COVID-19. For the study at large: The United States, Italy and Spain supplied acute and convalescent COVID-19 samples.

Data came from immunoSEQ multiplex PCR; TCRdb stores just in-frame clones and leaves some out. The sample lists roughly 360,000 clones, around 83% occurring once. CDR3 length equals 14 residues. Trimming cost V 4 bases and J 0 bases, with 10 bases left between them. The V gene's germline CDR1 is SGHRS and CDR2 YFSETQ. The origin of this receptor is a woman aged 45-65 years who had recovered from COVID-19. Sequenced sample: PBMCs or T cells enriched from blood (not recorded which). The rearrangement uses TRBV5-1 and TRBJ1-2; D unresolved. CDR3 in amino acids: CASSPGKTNYGYTF. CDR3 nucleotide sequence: TGCGCCAGCAGCCCGGGGAAAACTAACTATGGCTACACCTTC. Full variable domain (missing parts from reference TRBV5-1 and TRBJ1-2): KAGVTQTPRYLIKTRGQQVTLSCSPISGHRSVSWYQQTPGQGLQFLFEYFSETQRNKGNFPGRFSGRQFSNSRSEMNVSTLELGDSALYLCASSPGKTNYGYTFGSGTRLTVV.